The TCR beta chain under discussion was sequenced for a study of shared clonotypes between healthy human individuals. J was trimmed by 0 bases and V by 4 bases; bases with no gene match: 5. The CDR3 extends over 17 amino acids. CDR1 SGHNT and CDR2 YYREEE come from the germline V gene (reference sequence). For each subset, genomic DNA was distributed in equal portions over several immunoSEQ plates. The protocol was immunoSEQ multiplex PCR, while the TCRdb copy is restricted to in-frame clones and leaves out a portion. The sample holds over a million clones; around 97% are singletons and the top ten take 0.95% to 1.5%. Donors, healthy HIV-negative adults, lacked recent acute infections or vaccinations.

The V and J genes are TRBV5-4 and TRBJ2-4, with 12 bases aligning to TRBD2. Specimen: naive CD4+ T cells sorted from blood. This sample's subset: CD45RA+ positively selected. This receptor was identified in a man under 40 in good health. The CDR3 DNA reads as TGTGCCAGCAGCCCGGGGACTAGCGGGCGAGCCAAAAACATTCAGTACTTC. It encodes CASSPGTSGRAKNIQYF.